A selection of T cell receptor beta chains follows, all from one sample in a study of tumor and adjacent non-tumor tissue in lung cancer. MiXCR, applied by TCRdb to the multiplex PCR reads, yields one record per CDR3 protein. The sample has 65,000 to 75,000 distinct CDR3 sequences; around 76% are singletons. Sequencing was done on a sample of distant non-tumor lung tissue. Receptors were obtained from a man between 60 and 75 years old with non-small cell lung cancer. The conserved cysteine and the conserved F or W are not part of the CDR3 here.

>TRBJ1-2|TRBV6-2/TRBV6-3
ARNFTRTGEGYA
>TRBJ1-4|TRBV2
ASKDGGVDEKLF
>TRBJ1-2|TRBV6-5
ASSRQCGNDYDYT
>TRBJ2-5|TRBV4-1
ASSQTSRDQETQY
>TRBJ1-2|TRBV12-3/TRBV12-4
ASIPQYNNGYT
>TRBJ2-7|TRBV28
ASSLVSIGLNLYEQY
>TRBJ2-3|TRBV29-1
SVDFGGTTDTQY
>TRBJ2-5|TRBV4-1
ASSQELAGGLLTRY
>TRBJ2-5|TRBV11-2
AISYSDSSKETQY
>TRBJ2-3|TRBV20-1
SAQGASGRAADTQY
>TRBJ2-5|TRBV5-4
ASSFRQPEIQY
>TRBJ1-5|TRBV14
ASSQTGNQSQH
>TRBJ2-6|TRBV5-4
ASSLPSSVANALT
>TRBJ1-1|TRBV4-2
ANSPPLVTVNTEAF
>TRBJ2-7|TRBV6-5
ASGYSGPFQRFEQY
>TRBJ2-7|TRBV6-5
ASSPKAGSYEQY
>TRBJ2-2|TRBV28
AAASGSRTGELF
>TRBJ1-3|TRBV11-2
ASSLGPGRGSGNTIY
>TRBJ1-2|TRBV4-1
ARGQVATGANYGYT
>TRBJ2-7|TRBV29-1
SVEYSGDEQY
>TRBJ2-1|TRBV10-3
ASASGHNKQF
>TRBJ2-7|TRBV6-5
ASSYCRKPYKQY
>TRBJ2-5|TRBV28
ASSLLAGETQY
>TRBJ2-1|TRBV29-1
CMLADEQF
>TRBJ1-1|TRBV29-1
SSRAGGTEAF
>TRBJ2-1|TRBV20-1
STRDRTCSGENYNEQF